These 14 T cell receptor beta chains share one sample of origin, sequenced in a study of OX40 agonist ivuxolimab in advanced cancers. Method: immunoSEQ multiplex PCR; TCRdb's copy keeps in-frame clones and lacks some. The table has 20,000 to 25,000 clones, roughly 91% seen once. The input for sequencing was CD4+ or CD8+ T cells sorted from blood, taken in a trial of the OX40 agonist ivuxolimab. These TCRs come from an adult with an advanced solid tumor such as melanoma, head and neck, liver or kidney cancer.

This clone came up once. The chain recombines TRBV30 with TRBJ1-2; 9 nucleotides agree with TRBD1. Germline V gene sequence: CDR1 GTSNPN, CDR2 SVGIG (reference sequence). V trimming: 4 bases; J trimming: 1 base; junction bases outside the gene matches: 10. The CDR3 totals 16 residues. The CDR3 coding sequence is TGTGCCTGGACCCCCCCGGGACAGGGCATTAACTATGGCTACACCTTC. Translated: CAWTPPGQGINYGYTF.

This clone was seen only once. CDR3 nucleotides: TGTGCCAGCAACCGGGGAGGGGAAGATCAGCCCCAGCATTTT. Amino acids: CASNRGGEDQPQHF. The rearrangement links TRBV2 to TRBJ1-5, with D maybe TRBD1 (5 bases). Trimming took 7 bases from V and 5 from J, leaving 15 bases between them. The CDR3 spans 14 residues. The germline gives CDR1 SNHLY, CDR2 FYNNEI.

The chain uses TRBV9 and TRBJ1-1, with no clear D. The CDR3 loop spans 12 amino acids. CDR1 SGDLS and CDR2 YYNGEE come from the germline V gene. V was clipped by 3 bases and J by 10 bases, with 13 bases between them. The CDR3 loop reads CASSGQGGGAFF. CDR3 nucleotide sequence: TGTGCCAGCAGCGGTCAAGGTGGTGGAGCTTTCTTT.

This chain uses TRBV6-5 with TRBJ2-1; D gene ambiguous. Deletions cut 3 bases from V and 10 bases from J, with 7 bases between. The CDR3 is 11 amino acids. Germline V CDR1 and CDR2: MNHEY, SVGAGI. The CDR3 loop is CASSYRQEQFF. The CDR3 nucleotides are TGTGCCAGCAGTTATCGTCAAGAGCAGTTCTTC.

The gene calls are TRBV7-8 and TRBJ2-7, with a tentative D call TRBD2 (5 bases). CDR3 size: 13 residues. Germline V gives CDR1 SGHVS, CDR2 FQNEAQ. V lost 1 base and J lost 4, with 8 bases in between. This CDR3 reads CASSLDRLYEQYF. CDR3 DNA: TGTGCCAGCAGCTTAGACAGACTATACGAGCAGTACTTC. Full variable domain (rest looked up from reference TRBV7-8 and TRBJ2-7): GAGVSQSPRYKVAKRGQDVALRCDPISGHVSLFWYQQALGQGPEFLTYFQNEAQLDKSGLPSDRFFAERPEGSVSTLKIQRTQQEDSAVYLCASSLDRLYEQYFGPGTRLTVT.

The gene calls are TRBV29-1 and TRBJ1-1, with D unresolved. Trimming removed 1 base at V and 6 bases at J, with 6 bases between. Germline V gene lookup returns CDR1 SQVTM and CDR2 ANQGSEA. The CDR3 loop spans 11 amino acids. CDR3 sequence: CSVEVMAEAFF. The CDR3 DNA is TGCAGCGTTGAAGTGATGGCTGAAGCTTTCTTT.

The genes are TRBV4-1 and TRBJ1-1, with D possibly TRBD1 on 6 matching bases. Per the germline V gene, CDR1 is MGHRA and CDR2 is YSYEKL. The CDR3 length is 17 residues. Trimming stripped 1 base from V and 3 bases from J, with 18 bases between. Written as DNA, the CDR3 is TGCGCCAGCAGCCAAGGGATGGGGGGCCCCCCCGACACTGAAGCTTTCTTT. Amino acid sequence: CASSQGMGGPPDTEAFF.

This clone was counted once. The chain links TRBV5-6 to TRBJ2-7, with D possibly being TRBD1 (6 bases). The germline V gene encodes CDR1 SGHDT and CDR2 YYEEEE. Trimming removed 4 bases at V and 5 bases at J, with 22 bases between. The CDR3 consists of 16 residues. Here the CDR3 reads CASSEEQGSVWNEQYF. CDR3 in DNA: TGTGCCAGCAGCGAGGAACAGGGCTCTGTGTGGAACGAGCAGTACTTC.

The CDR3 DNA is TGTGCCAGCAGCGTAGCTGGGACAGGATATGGCTACACCTTC. Its protein is CASSVAGTGYGYTF. The chain couples TRBV9 to TRBJ1-2, with 8 positions matching TRBD1. The V segment lost 0 bases and the J segment 5 bases; nucleotides outside the gene matches: 3. The CDR3 contains 14 residues. In germline, CDR1 is SGDLS, CDR2 YYNGEE.

The J gene is TRBJ1-4, the V gene TRBV6-1; D is ambiguous. The CDR3 covers 15 residues. The germline CDR1 and CDR2 sequences are MNHNS and SASEGT. Trimming pared 9 bases from V and 0 bases from J, leaving 14 bases between. The CDR3 DNA follows: TGTGCCAGTGTTTCCGGGCCTGCAACTAATGAAAAACTGTTTTTT. It is translated as CASVSGPATNEKLFF.

J is TRBJ2-2 and V is TRBV6-6; D unresolved. V shed 2 bases and J shed 7 bases, with 14 bases lying between them. The CDR3 spans 15 residues. Germline V gene lookup returns CDR1 MNHNY and CDR2 SVGAGI (reference sequence). CDR3 sequence: CASSYSPRWHGELFF. The CDR3 nucleotides are TGTGCCAGCAGTTACAGCCCCCGGTGGCACGGGGAGCTGTTTTTT.

The genes are TRBV11-2 and TRBJ1-2; D remains ambiguous. Trimming left V 1 base short and J 4 bases short, with 4 bases between. From germline, CDR1 is SGHAT and CDR2 FQNNGV. The CDR3 spans 12 residues. The chain's CDR3 is CASSLGSYGYTF. CDR3 bases: TGTGCCAGCAGCTTAGGATCCTATGGCTACACCTTC.

This chain uses TRBV27 with TRBJ1-6; 8 bases map to TRBD1. The CDR3 extends over 16 amino acids. V lost 11 bases, J lost 7 bases, and 16 bases stayed unmatched. Germline CDR1 is MNHEY and CDR2 is SMNVEV (reference sequence). The CDR3 region is CAWGKGQVTLNSPLHF. The CDR3 DNA is TGTGCCTGGGGGAAGGGACAGGTCACCCTAAATTCACCCCTCCACTTT.

This chain links TRBV4-1 with TRBJ1-3; tentatively, D is TRBD1 (5 bases). With 1 base removed from V and 2 bases from J, the gap between germline ends came to 9 bases. This CDR3 has 15 amino acids. Germline V lookup: CDR1 MGHRA, CDR2 YSYEKL. The CDR3 bases are TGCGCCAGCAGCCAAGTTCAAGGGGCTGGAAACACCATATATTTT. It is translated as CASSQVQGAGNTIYF.